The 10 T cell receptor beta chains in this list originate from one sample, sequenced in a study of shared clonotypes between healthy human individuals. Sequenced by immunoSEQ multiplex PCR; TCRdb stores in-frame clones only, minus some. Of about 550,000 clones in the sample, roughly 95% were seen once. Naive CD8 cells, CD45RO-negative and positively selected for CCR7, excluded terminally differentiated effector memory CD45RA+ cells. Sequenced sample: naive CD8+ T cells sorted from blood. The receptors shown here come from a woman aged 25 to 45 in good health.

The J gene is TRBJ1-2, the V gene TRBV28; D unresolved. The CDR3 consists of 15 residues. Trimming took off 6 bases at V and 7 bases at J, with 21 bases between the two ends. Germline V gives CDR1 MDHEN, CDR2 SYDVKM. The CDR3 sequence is CASRPLTNRLGGYTF. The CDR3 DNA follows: TGTGCCAGCAGACCCTTGACAAACCGCCTCGGTGGCTACACCTTC.

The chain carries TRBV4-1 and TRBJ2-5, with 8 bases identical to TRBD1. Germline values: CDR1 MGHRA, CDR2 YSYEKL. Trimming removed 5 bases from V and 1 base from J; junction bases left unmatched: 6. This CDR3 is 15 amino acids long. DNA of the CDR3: TGCGCCAGCAGCAAACAGGGGGGACTCCAAGAGACCCAGTACTTC. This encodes CASSKQGGLQETQYF.

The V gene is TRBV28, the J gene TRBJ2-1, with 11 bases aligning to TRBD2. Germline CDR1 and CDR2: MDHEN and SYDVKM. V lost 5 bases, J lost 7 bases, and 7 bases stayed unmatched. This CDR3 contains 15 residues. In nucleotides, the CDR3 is TGTGCCAGCAGTGCGACTAGCGGGAAAGGGAATGAGCAGTTCTTC. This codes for CASSATSGKGNEQFF.

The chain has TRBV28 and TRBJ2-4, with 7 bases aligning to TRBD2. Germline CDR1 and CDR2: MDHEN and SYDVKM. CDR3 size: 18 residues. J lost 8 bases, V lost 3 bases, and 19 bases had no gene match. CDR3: CASSLRGWGLMDGDIQYF. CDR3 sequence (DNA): TGTGCCAGCAGTTTGCGGGGGTGGGGTCTAATGGATGGGGACATTCAGTACTTC.

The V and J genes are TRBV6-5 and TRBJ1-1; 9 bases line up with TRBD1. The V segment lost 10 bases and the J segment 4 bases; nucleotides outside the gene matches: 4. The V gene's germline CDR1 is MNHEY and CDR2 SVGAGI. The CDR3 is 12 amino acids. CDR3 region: CATSTGGTEAFF. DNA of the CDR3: TGTGCCACCTCGACAGGGGGCACTGAAGCTTTCTTT.

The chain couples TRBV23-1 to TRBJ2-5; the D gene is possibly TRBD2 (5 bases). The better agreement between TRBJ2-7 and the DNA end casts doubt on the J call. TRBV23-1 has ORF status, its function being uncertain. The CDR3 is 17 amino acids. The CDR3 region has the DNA TGCGCCAGCATACCGCGGGCGGAAAGGCTCTATCCCTACGAGCAGTACTTC. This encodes CASIPRAERLYPYEQYF.

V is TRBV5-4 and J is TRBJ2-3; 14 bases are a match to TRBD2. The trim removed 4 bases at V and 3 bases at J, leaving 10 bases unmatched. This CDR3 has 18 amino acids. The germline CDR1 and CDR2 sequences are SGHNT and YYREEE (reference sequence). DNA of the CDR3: TGTGCCAGCAGCCCCGGGACTAGCGGGAGTTCTCGGACAGATACGCAGTATTTT. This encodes CASSPGTSGSSRTDTQYF. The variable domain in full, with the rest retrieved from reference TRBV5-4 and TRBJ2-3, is ETGVTQSPTHLIKTRGQQVTLRCSSQSGHNTVSWYQQALGQGPQFIFQYYREEENGRGNFPPRFSGLQFPNYSSELNVNALELDDSALYLCASSPGTSGSSRTDTQYFGPGTRLTVL.

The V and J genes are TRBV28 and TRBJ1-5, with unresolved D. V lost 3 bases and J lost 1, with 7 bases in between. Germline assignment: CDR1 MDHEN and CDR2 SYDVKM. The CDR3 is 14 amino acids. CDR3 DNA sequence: TGTGCCAGCAGTTTTGATGGGAGCAATCAGCCCCAGCATTTT. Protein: CASSFDGSNQPQHF.

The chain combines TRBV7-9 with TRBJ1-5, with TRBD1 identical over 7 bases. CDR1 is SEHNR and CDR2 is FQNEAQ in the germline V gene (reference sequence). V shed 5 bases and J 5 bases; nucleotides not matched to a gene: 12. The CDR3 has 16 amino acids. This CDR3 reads CASSEGTVSFYQPQHF. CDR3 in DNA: TGTGCCAGCAGCGAAGGGACAGTTTCCTTCTATCAGCCCCAGCATTTT.

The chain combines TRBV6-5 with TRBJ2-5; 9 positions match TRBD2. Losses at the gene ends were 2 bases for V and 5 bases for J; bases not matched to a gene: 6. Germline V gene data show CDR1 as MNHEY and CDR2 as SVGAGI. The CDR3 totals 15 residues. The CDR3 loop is CASSYDAGGFETQYF. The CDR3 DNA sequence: TGTGCCAGCAGTTACGACGCGGGAGGGTTCGAGACCCAGTACTTC.